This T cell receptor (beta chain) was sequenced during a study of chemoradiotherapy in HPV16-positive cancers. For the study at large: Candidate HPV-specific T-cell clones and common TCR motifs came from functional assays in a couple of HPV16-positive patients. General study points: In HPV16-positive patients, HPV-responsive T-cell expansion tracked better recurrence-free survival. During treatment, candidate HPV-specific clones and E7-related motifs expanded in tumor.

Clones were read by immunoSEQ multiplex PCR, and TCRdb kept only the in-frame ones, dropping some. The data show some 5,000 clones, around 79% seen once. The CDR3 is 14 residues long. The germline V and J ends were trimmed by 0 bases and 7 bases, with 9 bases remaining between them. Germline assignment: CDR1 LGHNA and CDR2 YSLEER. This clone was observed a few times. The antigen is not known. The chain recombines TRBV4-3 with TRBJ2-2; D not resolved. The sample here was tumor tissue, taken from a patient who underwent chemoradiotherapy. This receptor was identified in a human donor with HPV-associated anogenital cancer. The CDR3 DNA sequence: TGCGCCAGCAGCCAAGATCTCGAAGTCGGGGAGCTGTTTTTT. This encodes CASSQDLEVGELFF.